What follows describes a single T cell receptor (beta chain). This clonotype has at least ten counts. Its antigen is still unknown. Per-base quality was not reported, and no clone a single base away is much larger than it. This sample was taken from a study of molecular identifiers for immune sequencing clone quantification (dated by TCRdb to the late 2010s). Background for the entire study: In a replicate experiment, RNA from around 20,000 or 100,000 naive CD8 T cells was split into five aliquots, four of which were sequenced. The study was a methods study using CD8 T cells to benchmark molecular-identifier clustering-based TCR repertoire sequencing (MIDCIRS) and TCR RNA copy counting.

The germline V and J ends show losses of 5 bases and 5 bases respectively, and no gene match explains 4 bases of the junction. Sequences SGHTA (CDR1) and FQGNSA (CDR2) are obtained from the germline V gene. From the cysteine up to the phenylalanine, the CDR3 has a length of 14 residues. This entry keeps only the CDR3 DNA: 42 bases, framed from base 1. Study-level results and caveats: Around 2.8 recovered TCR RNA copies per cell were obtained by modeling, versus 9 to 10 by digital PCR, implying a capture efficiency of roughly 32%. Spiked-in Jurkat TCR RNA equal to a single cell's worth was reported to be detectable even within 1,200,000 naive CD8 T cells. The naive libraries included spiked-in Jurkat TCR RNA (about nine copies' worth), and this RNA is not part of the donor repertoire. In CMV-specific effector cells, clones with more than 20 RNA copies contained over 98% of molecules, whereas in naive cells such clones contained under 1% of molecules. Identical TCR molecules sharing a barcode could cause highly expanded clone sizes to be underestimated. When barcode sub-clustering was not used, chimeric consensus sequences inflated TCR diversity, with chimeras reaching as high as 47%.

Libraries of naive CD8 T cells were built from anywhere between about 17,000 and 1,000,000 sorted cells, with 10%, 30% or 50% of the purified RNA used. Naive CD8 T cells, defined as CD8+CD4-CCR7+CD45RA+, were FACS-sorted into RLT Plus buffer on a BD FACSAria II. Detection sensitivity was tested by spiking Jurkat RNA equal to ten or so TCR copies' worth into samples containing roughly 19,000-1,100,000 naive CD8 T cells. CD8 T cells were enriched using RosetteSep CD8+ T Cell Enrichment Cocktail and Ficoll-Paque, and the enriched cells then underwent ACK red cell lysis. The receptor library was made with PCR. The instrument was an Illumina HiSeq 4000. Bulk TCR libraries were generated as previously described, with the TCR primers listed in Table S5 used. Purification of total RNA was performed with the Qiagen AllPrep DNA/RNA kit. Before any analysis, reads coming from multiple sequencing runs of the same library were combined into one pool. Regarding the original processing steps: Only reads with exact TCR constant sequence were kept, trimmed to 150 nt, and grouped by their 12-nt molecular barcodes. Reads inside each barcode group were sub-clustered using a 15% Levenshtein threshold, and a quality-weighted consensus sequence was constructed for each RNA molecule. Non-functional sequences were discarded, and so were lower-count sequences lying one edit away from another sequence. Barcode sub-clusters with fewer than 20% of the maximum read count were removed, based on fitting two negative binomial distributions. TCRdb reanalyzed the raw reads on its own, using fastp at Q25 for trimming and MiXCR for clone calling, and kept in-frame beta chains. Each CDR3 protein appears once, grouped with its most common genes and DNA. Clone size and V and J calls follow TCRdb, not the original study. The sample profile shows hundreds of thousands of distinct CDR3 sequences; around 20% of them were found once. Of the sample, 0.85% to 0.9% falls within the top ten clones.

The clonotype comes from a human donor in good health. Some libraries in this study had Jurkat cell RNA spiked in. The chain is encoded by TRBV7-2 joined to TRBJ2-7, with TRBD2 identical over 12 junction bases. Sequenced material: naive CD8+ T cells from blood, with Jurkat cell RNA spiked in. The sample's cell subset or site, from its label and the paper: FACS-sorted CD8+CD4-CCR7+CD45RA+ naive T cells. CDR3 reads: CASSAGLAGNEQYF. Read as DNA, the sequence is TGTGCCAGCAGCGCCGGACTAGCGGGGAACGAGCAGTACTTC.